These 14 T cell receptor beta chains share one sample of origin, sequenced in a study of cytomegalovirus exposure and HLA in healthy donors. The PCR was carried out with 60 Vbeta primers and 13 Jbeta primers. Sequencing used immunoSEQ multiplex PCR; TCRdb keeps in-frame clones, though not all of them. Its table lists some 120,000 clones. Sequenced: PBMCs. The origin of the receptors is a man aged 25 to 40 in good health and CMV-seronegative.

The J gene is TRBJ2-1, the V gene TRBV6-6; 9 bases align to TRBD2. This CDR3 contains 16 residues. The trim removed 7 bases at V and 2 bases at J, leaving 9 bases unmatched. The germline gives CDR1 MNHNY, CDR2 SVGAGI (reference sequence). CDR3 nucleotides: TGTGCCAGCACTTCACCCGGCGGGGGGGCCTACAATGAGCAGTTCTTC. This encodes CASTSPGGGAYNEQFF.

This chain links TRBV29-1 with TRBJ1-2, with TRBD1 matching over 10 bases. CDR3 length: 12 amino acids. V was pared by 3 bases and J by 5 bases, with 0 bases of the junction left unmatched. In germline, CDR1 is SQVTM, CDR2 ANQGSEA. CDR3 coding DNA: TGCAGCGTTGAGGGACAGGGGTATGGCTACACCTTC. This translates into CSVEGQGYGYTF.

The V gene is TRBV6-5, the J gene TRBJ1-6; D not certain. Trimming took off 4 bases at V and 3 bases at J, with 7 bases between the two ends. Germline lookup yields CDR1 MNHEY and CDR2 SVGAGI. CDR3 length equals 14 residues. CDR3 DNA: TGTGCCAGCAGTTCCGACTTCTATAATTCACCCCTCCACTTT. As protein: CASSSDFYNSPLHF.

The V and J genes are TRBV29-1 and TRBJ2-6, with a tentative D call TRBD2 (6 bases). V was clipped by 7 bases and J by 3 bases, with 13 bases between them. The germline V gene has CDR1 SQVTM and CDR2 ANQGSEA. The CDR3 loop spans 14 amino acids. The CDR3 DNA follows: TGCAGCGCGGCCGGAGGGGATGGGGCCAACGTCCTGACTTTC. It codes for CSAAGGDGANVLTF.

The DNA of the CDR3 is TGTGCCAGTAGTGAGGGCGCCTACAATGAGCAGTTCTTC. Translated, it gives CASSEGAYNEQFF. The V gene is TRBV19, the J gene TRBJ2-1, with D possibly matching TRBD2 (5 bases). Germline V CDR1 and CDR2: LNHDA, SQIVND (reference sequence). There are 13 residues in the CDR3. V gave up 5 bases and J gave up 2 bases, with 7 bases separating them.

The chain uses TRBV5-6 and TRBJ2-3, with 11 positions matching TRBD1. V lost 6 bases and J lost 5; bases outside the gene matches: 14. The CDR3 runs to 17 residues. CDR1 SGHDT and CDR2 YYEEEE come from the germline V gene. CDR3 nucleotides: TGTGCCAGCACCCCCCGTACCCGGACAGGGGGCATAGATACGCAGTATTTT. Translated, it gives CASTPRTRTGGIDTQYF.

The V call is TRBV28, the J call TRBJ2-3, with 11 bases lining up with TRBD1. With V trimmed by 6 bases and J by 3 bases, 2 bases remained unmatched. The CDR3 sequence is 14 residues long. Germline V CDR1 and CDR2: MDHEN, SYDVKM. The CDR3 is CASSGTGGTDTQYF. The DNA for the CDR3 is TGTGCCAGCAGCGGGACAGGGGGAACAGATACGCAGTATTTT. Based on the CDR3 plus reference TRBV28 and TRBJ2-3, the full variable domain is DVKVTQSSRYLVKRTGEKVFLECVQDMDHENMFWYRQDPGLGLRLIYFSYDVKMKEKGDIPEGYSVSREKKERFSLILESASTNQTSMYLCASSGTGGTDTQYFGPGTRLTVL.

The CDR3 coding sequence is TGTGCCATCAGTGACCCAGGAGGACAGGGCAATCAGCCCCAGCATTTT. Translated, it gives CAISDPGGQGNQPQHF. The chain carries TRBV10-3 and TRBJ1-5, with 7 bases fitting TRBD1. Germline CDR1 is ENHRY and CDR2 is SYGVKD. V was pared by 3 bases and J by 2 bases, with 7 bases of the junction left unmatched. The CDR3 is 16 amino acids.

V usage is TRBV7-3 and J usage is TRBJ2-3, with a tentative D call TRBD2 (7 bases). This CDR3 comprises 16 residues. Germline V gene sequence: CDR1 SGHTA, CDR2 FQGTGA. V was cut by 4 bases and J by 4 bases, with 18 bases left in between. CDR3 protein: CASSSGAGAGADTQYF. CDR3 bases: TGTGCCAGCAGCTCCGGGGCGGGGGCCGGGGCAGATACGCAGTATTTT. The full variable domain, its missing parts supplied by reference TRBV7-3 and TRBJ2-3, is GAGVSQTPSNKVTEKGKYVELRCDPISGHTALYWYRQSLGQGPEFLIYFQGTGAADDSGLPNDRFFAVRPEGSVSTLKIQRTERGDSAVYLCASSSGAGAGADTQYFGPGTRLTVL.

This sequence joins TRBV2 and TRBJ1-1, with 9 positions matching TRBD1. The V gene's germline CDR1 is SNHLY and CDR2 FYNNEI. The V and J ends lost 6 bases and 0 bases, in that order; junction bases with no gene match: 5. CDR3 length equals 15 residues. The CDR3 here is CASRGTGKMNTEAFF. Written as DNA, the CDR3 is TGTGCCAGCAGGGGGACAGGGAAAATGAACACTGAAGCTTTCTTT.

This chain links TRBV4-1 with TRBJ1-5; D unresolved. V dropped 2 bases and J dropped 1 base, with 12 bases sitting between them. The CDR3 runs to 16 residues. Per germline, CDR1 MGHRA and CDR2 YSYEKL. CDR3 residues: CASSQKGRESNQPQHF. The CDR3 DNA reads TGCGCCAGCAGCCAAAAAGGGAGGGAGAGCAATCAGCCCCAGCATTTT.

As for this clone: This specimen includes other DNA sequences encoding the same CDR3. The genes are TRBV18 and TRBJ1-1; D might be TRBD1 (5 bases). The CDR3 runs 18 residues. Trimming left V 1 base short and J 3 bases short, with 21 bases between. Germline CDR1 and CDR2: KGHSH and LQKENI. The CDR3 region is CASSPLLGASAGDTEAFF. CDR3 nucleotides: TGTGCCAGCTCACCACTCCTAGGGGCCTCTGCAGGAGACACTGAAGCTTTCTTT.

As for this clone: The sample has other DNA sequences that encode this CDR3 too. The chain joins TRBV5-1 to TRBJ2-7; 9 bases align to TRBD1. Germline V gene data show CDR1 as SGHRS and CDR2 as YFSETQ. Unmatched junction bases numbered 3, after V lost 4 bases and J lost 4 bases. This CDR3 has 13 amino acids. The CDR3 coding sequence is TGCGCCAGCAGCAGGACAGGGGCTTACGAGCAGTACTTC. This codes for CASSRTGAYEQYF.

Written as DNA, the CDR3 is TGTGCCAGCAGTACCGGGACAGGGGGATACGAGCAGTACTTC. Its protein product is CASSTGTGGYEQYF. The chain employs TRBV2 and TRBJ2-7; 11 nucleotides agree with TRBD1. From germline, CDR1 is SNHLY and CDR2 FYNNEI. The length of the CDR3 is 14 residues. The V gene end was trimmed by 5 bases and the J gene end by 4 bases; junction bases not matched to a gene: 4. The complete variable domain, with remaining parts taken from reference TRBV2 and TRBJ2-7, reads EPEVTQTPSHQVTQMGQEVILRCVPISNHLYFYWYRQILGQKVEFLVSFYNNEISEKSEIFDDQFSVERPDGSNFTLKIRSTKLEDSAMYFCASSTGTGGYEQYFGPGTRLTVT.